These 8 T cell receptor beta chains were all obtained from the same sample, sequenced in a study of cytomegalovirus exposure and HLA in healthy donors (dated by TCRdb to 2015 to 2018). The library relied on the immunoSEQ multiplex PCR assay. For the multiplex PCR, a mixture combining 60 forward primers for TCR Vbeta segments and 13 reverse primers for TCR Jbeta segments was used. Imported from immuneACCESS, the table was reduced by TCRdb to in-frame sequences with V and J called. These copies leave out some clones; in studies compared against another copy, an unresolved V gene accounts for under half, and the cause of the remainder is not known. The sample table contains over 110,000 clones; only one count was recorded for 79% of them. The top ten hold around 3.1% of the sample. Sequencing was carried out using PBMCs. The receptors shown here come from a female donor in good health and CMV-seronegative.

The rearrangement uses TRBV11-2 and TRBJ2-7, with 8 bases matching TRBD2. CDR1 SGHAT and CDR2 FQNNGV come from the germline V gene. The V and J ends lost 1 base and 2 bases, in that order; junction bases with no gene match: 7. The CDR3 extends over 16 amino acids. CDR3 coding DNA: TGTGCCAGCAGCTTAGCCGGGGGGGCCCTTACCTACGAGCAGTACTTC. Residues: CASSLAGGALTYEQYF.

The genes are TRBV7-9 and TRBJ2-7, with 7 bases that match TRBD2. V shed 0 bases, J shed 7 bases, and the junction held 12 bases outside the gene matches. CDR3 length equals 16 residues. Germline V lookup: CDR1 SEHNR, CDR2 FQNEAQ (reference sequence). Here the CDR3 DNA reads TGTGCCAGCAGCTTAGCGCGGTGGGAGGGAGGGAGTGAGCAGTACTTC. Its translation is CASSLARWEGGSEQYF. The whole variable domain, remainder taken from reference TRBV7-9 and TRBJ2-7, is DTGVSQNPRHKITKRGQNVTFRCDPISEHNRLYWYRQTLGQGPEFLTYFQNEAQLEKSRLLSDRFSAERPKGSFSTLEIQRTEQGDSAMYLCASSLARWEGGSEQYFGPGTRLTVT.

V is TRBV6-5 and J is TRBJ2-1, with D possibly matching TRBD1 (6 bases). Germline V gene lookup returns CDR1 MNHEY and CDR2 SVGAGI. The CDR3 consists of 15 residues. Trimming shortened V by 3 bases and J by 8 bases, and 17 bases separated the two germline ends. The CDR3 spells CASSYDRIRGDEQFF. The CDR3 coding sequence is TGTGCCAGCAGTTATGACAGGATTAGAGGGGATGAGCAGTTCTTC.

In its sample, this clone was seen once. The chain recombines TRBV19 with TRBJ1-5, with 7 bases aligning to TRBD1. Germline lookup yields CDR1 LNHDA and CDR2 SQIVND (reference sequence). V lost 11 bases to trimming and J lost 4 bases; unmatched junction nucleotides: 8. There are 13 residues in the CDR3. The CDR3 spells CAGARDRNQPQHF. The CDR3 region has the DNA TGTGCCGGAGCCCGGGACAGAAATCAGCCCCAGCATTTT. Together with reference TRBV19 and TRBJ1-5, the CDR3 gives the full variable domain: DGGITQSPKYLFRKEGQNVTLSCEQNLNHDAMYWYRQDPGQGLRLIYYSQIVNDFQKGDIAEGYSVSREKKESFPLTVTSAQKNPTAFYLCAGARDRNQPQHFGDGTRLSIL.

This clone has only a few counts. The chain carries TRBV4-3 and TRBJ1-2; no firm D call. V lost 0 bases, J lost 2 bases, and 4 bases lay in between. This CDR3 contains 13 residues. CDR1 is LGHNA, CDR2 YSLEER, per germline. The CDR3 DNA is TGCGCCAGCAGCCAAGACAGGAACTATGGCTACACCTTC. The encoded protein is CASSQDRNYGYTF.

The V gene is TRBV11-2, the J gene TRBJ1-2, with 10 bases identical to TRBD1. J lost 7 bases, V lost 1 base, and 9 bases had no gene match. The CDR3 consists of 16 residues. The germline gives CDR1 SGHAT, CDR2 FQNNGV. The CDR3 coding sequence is TGTGCCAGCAGCTTAGTTGGGGACAGGGGAGGAGGTGGCTACACCTTC. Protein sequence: CASSLVGDRGGGGYTF.

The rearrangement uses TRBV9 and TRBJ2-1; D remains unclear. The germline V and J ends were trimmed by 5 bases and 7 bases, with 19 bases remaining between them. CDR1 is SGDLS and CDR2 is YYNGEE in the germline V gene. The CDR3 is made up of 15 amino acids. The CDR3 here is CASSAEREVINEQFF. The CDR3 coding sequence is TGTGCCAGCAGTGCAGAGAGAGAGGTTATAAATGAGCAGTTCTTC. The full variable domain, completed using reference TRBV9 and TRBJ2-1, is DSGVTQTPKHLITATGQRVTLRCSPRSGDLSVYWYQQSLDQGLQFLIQYYNGEERAKGNILERFSAQQFPDLHSELNLSSLELGDSALYFCASSAEREVINEQFFGPGTRLTVL.

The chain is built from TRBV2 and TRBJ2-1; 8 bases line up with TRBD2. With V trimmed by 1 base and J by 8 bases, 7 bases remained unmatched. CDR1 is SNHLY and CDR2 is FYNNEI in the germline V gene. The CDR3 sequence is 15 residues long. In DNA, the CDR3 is TGTGCCAGCAGTGAAGTGGGCGGGGGGCCTTATGAGCAGTTCTTC. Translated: CASSEVGGGPYEQFF.